Each of the 27 T cell receptor beta chains below was sequenced from the same sample in a study of human T cells and chemical hapten exposure. One entry per CDR3 protein, called by TCRdb with MiXCR from the 5' RACE reads. The sample has 110,000 or so distinct CDR3 sequences; approximately 20% are singletons. The study extracted total RNA from unfractionated whole blood. These receptor sequences come from a human donor in good health.

In its sample, this clonotype was seen a few times. The chain is built from TRBV29-1 and TRBJ1-2; 10 bases are shared with TRBD1. After removal of 4 bases from V and 5 bases from J, the junction contained 7 bases not matched to a gene. This CDR3 is built from 14 residues. Germline CDR1 and CDR2: SQVTM and ANQGSEA. CDR3 coding DNA: TGCAGCGTTGCGGGAGGGACAGGGGTGTATGGCTACACCTTC. Its protein is CSVAGGTGVYGYTF.

This sequence joins TRBV9 and TRBJ2-3, with 9 bases lining up with TRBD2. J lost 3 bases, V lost 0 bases, and 5 bases had no gene match. The CDR3 runs to 16 residues. The V gene's germline CDR1 is SGDLS and CDR2 YYNGEE. The CDR3 DNA reads TGTGCCAGCAGCGTAGACGGGACTAGCATTACAGATACGCAGTATTTT. It yields the protein CASSVDGTSITDTQYF.

This chain uses TRBV5-1 with TRBJ2-1; perhaps TRBD1 as D (6 bases). V lost 0 bases and J 4 bases, leaving 11 bases between the germline ends. The CDR3 loop spans 15 amino acids. Germline values: CDR1 SGHRS, CDR2 YFSETQ. DNA for the CDR3: TGCGCCAGCAGCTTGGAGGGACATGATTACAATGAGCAGTTCTTC. Its protein is CASSLEGHDYNEQFF.

The chain has TRBV6-6 and TRBJ2-3; 7 bases are a match to TRBD2. The CDR3 runs to 16 residues. V lost 4 bases, J lost 4 bases, and 11 bases stayed unmatched. Germline V gene data show CDR1 as MNHNY and CDR2 as SVGAGI (reference sequence). The CDR3 is CASSSWGGSSADTQYF. The CDR3 coding sequence is TGTGCCAGCAGTTCCTGGGGCGGGAGTAGCGCAGATACGCAGTATTTT.

This clonotype occurred a few times. This chain connects TRBV28 to TRBJ2-7; tentatively, D is TRBD2 (5 bases). Germline CDR1 and CDR2: MDHEN and SYDVKM. Trimming stripped 6 bases from V and 2 bases from J, with 14 bases between. The CDR3 has 14 amino acids. CDR3 coding DNA: TGTGCCAGCAGCCCCACTCGCGGGCCCTACGAGCAGTACTTC. It is translated as CASSPTRGPYEQYF.

J is TRBJ2-1 and V is TRBV5-1; D tentatively reads TRBD1 or TRBD2 (5 bases each). V lost 7 bases to trimming and J lost 7 bases, with 21 bases between them. Germline values: CDR1 SGHRS, CDR2 YFSETQ. The CDR3 extends over 15 amino acids. Here the CDR3 reads CASHPGAGTGNEQFF. In DNA, the CDR3 is TGCGCCAGCCACCCTGGGGCAGGGACCGGTAATGAGCAGTTCTTC.

This clonotype was seen a few times. The genes are TRBV11-2 and TRBJ2-1, with 9 bases that match TRBD2. Unmatched junction bases numbered 6, after V lost 5 bases and J lost 4 bases. Germline CDR1 SGHAT, CDR2 FQNNGV. This CDR3 region has 15 residues. CDR3 loop: CASSPRLAAYNEQFF. For the CDR3, the DNA is TGTGCCAGCAGCCCCAGACTAGCGGCATACAATGAGCAGTTCTTC.

Only a few counts were recorded for this clonotype. This chain joins TRBV21-1 and TRBJ2-1; the D call TRBD2 from the table was never checked on the DNA. TRBV21-1 counts as a pseudogene. CDR3 length: 17 residues. CDR3 residues: CASSQVGSGGSYNEQFF. Written as DNA, the CDR3 is TGTGCCAGCAGTCAGGTGGGTAGCGGAGGCTCCTACAATGAGCAGTTCTTC.

The V and J genes are TRBV5-1 and TRBJ2-2; D might be TRBD2 (5 bases). Trimming pared 6 bases from V and 1 base from J, leaving 22 bases between. The germline CDR1 and CDR2 sequences are SGHRS and YFSETQ. The length of the CDR3 is 18 residues. The CDR3 DNA is TGCGCCAGCACCGCCTATCCCCCAGCGGACCTGAACACCGGGGAGCTGTTTTTT. Protein: CASTAYPPADLNTGELFF.

This sequence joins TRBV30 and TRBJ1-6; no firm D call. The CDR3 has 13 amino acids. The germline V gene has CDR1 GTSNPN and CDR2 SVGIG (reference sequence). V shed 1 base and J shed 11 bases, with 12 bases lying between them. CDR3 residues: CAWSDDGVTPLHF. The CDR3 DNA is TGTGCCTGGAGTGACGACGGAGTGACACCCCTCCACTTT.

J is TRBJ1-1 and V is TRBV7-8; TRBD1 might be the D (6 bases). The CDR3 has 15 residues. CDR1 SGHVS and CDR2 FQNEAQ come from the germline V gene. Trimming took off 5 bases at V and 6 bases at J, with 19 bases between the two ends. This CDR3 is CASSPTGQPVAEAFF. The CDR3 DNA is TGTGCCAGCAGCCCCACTGGACAGCCGGTGGCTGAAGCTTTCTTT.

The V and J genes are TRBV12-3 or TRBV12-4 and TRBJ2-7, with 10 bases that match TRBD2. The CDR3 spans 14 residues. The J segment lost 0 bases and the V segment lost 7 bases, leaving 3 bases of the junction unmatched. Here the CDR3 reads CASIPSGSSYEQYF. The CDR3 nucleotides are TGTGCCAGCATCCCTAGCGGGAGCTCCTACGAGCAGTACTTC.

The rearrangement joins TRBV20-1 to TRBJ2-1, with 8 bases matching TRBD2. Germline assignment: CDR1 DFQATT and CDR2 SNEGSKA (reference sequence). This CDR3 comprises 14 residues. The CDR3 loop reads CSLEYLSGNLEQFF. CDR3 coding DNA: TGCAGCCTCGAATACCTTAGCGGGAATTTGGAGCAGTTCTTC.

V gene TRBV24-1 combines with J gene TRBJ2-1; 9 nucleotides align to TRBD2. The trim removed 0 bases at V and 7 bases at J, leaving 6 bases unmatched. This CDR3 is built from 16 residues. The germline CDR1 and CDR2 sequences are KGHDR and SFDVKD. The CDR3 here is CATSDLRAGGSNEQFF. The CDR3 DNA reads TGTGCCACCAGTGATTTGAGGGCGGGAGGGTCAAATGAGCAGTTCTTC.

The chain employs TRBV5-1 and TRBJ1-2; no clear D gene. This CDR3 has 15 amino acids. Trimming took off 2 bases at V and 0 bases at J, with 11 bases between the two ends. Germline loops: CDR1 SGHRS, CDR2 YFSETQ. DNA of the CDR3: TGCGCCAGCAGCTTAGATACGTCTCCTAACTATGGCTACACCTTC. Residues: CASSLDTSPNYGYTF.

This clonotype has more than one count but fewer than ten. The chain carries TRBV2 and TRBJ1-2; maybe TRBD1 (5 bases). The CDR3 is 13 amino acids. Between the trimmed V and J ends, which lost 8 bases and 4 bases, there was a span of 14 bases. Per the germline V gene, CDR1 is SNHLY and CDR2 is FYNNEI. CDR3: CASLHQGFYGYTF. CDR3 DNA sequence: TGTGCCAGCTTACACCAGGGATTCTATGGCTACACCTTC.

The chain recombines TRBV6-2 or TRBV6-3 with TRBJ1-5; D not resolved. The CDR3 sequence is 14 residues long. V was trimmed by 0 bases and J by 7 bases, leaving 10 bases between them. Germline CDR1 is MNHEY and CDR2 is SVGEGT. The CDR3 reads CASSYSSTRQPQHF. Written as DNA, the CDR3 is TGTGCCAGCAGTTACTCCTCCACTCGGCAGCCCCAGCATTTT.

The rearrangement links TRBV3-1 to TRBJ2-5; 13 bases agree with TRBD2. CDR1 and CDR2 (germline): LGHDT, YNNKEL (reference sequence). The V segment lost 5 bases and the J segment 4 bases; nucleotides outside the gene matches: 10. The CDR3 is 17 residues long. Here the CDR3 DNA reads TGTGCCAGCAGCTTACTAGCGGGAGGGGACAGAGGAGAGACCCAGTACTTC. Protein product: CASSLLAGGDRGETQYF.

The sample holds a few counts of this clonotype. The chain is built from TRBV12-3 or TRBV12-4 and TRBJ2-7, with TRBD2 matching over 12 bases. The CDR3 loop spans 21 amino acids. V shed 1 base and J 5 bases; nucleotides not matched to a gene: 21. CDR3 nucleotides: TGTGCCAGCAGTTTAGAGGGGCCCCGACTAGCGGGAGTAGGGGGTGCCGACGAGCAGTACTTC. It specifies CASSLEGPRLAGVGGADEQYF.

The V gene is TRBV5-1, the J gene TRBJ2-5, with D perhaps TRBD2 (6 bases). CDR3 length equals 15 residues. Germline values: CDR1 SGHRS, CDR2 YFSETQ. The V gene lost 5 bases and the J gene lost 1 base, with 15 bases spanning the gap. The CDR3 sequence is CASRGSVAAQETQYF. CDR3 nucleotides: TGCGCCAGCAGGGGATCGGTAGCGGCCCAAGAGACCCAGTACTTC.

The chain employs TRBV10-3 and TRBJ2-3; D may be TRBD1 (6 bases). This CDR3 region has 16 residues. V was trimmed by 5 bases and J by 0 bases, leaving 15 bases between them. From germline, CDR1 is ENHRY and CDR2 SYGVKD. This CDR3 is CAISTQTGSSTDTQYF. The CDR3 DNA reads TGTGCCATCAGTACTCAGACAGGTTCTAGCACAGATACGCAGTATTTT.

The rearrangement uses TRBV12-3 or TRBV12-4 and TRBJ1-4; 9 bases match TRBD1. The J segment lost 8 bases and the V segment lost 6 bases, leaving 10 bases of the junction unmatched. This CDR3 is built from 15 residues. Here the CDR3 reads CASSSGQGIQEKLFF. The CDR3 region has the DNA TGTGCCAGCAGCTCGGGACAGGGCATTCAGGAAAAACTGTTTTTT.

This clonotype appeared a few times. V is TRBV6-6 and J is TRBJ2-3; 7 nucleotides agree with TRBD2. V gave up 6 bases and J gave up 1 base; unmatched junction bases: 13. Germline V gene data show CDR1 as MNHNY and CDR2 as SVGAGI (reference sequence). The CDR3 length is 17 residues. CDR3 in amino acids: CASRPALVGRGTDTQYF. CDR3 bases: TGTGCCAGCAGGCCAGCCCTGGTGGGGAGGGGCACAGATACGCAGTATTTT.

This clonotype was recorded many times. This chain joins TRBV29-1 and TRBJ1-1; D is undetermined. The CDR3 is 11 residues long. With 4 bases removed from V and 0 bases from J, the gap between germline ends came to 3 bases. Germline CDR1 SQVTM, CDR2 ANQGSEA. CDR3 protein: CSVALNTEAFF. The CDR3 DNA is TGCAGCGTTGCCCTGAACACTGAAGCTTTCTTT.

This clonotype was found a few times. The chain couples TRBV2 to TRBJ1-1, with D possibly TRBD1 on 6 matching bases. The V end lost 8 bases, the J end lost 2 bases, and 12 bases lay between the germline ends. The CDR3 consists of 13 residues. In germline, CDR1 is SNHLY, CDR2 FYNNEI. CDR3 nucleotide sequence: TGTGCCAGCTCGGGACACCTAAACACTGAAGCTTTCTTT. Amino acids: CASSGHLNTEAFF.

The V call is TRBV5-1, the J call TRBJ2-3, with TRBD2 identical over 8 bases. Germline trimming cut 2 bases from V and 4 bases from J; bases unmatched to any gene: 15. CDR3 size: 18 residues. CDR1 is SGHRS and CDR2 is YFSETQ in the germline V gene. CDR3 sequence: CASSFETVAGYRADTQYF. In DNA form, the CDR3 reads TGCGCCAGCAGCTTCGAGACAGTAGCGGGATACAGGGCAGATACGCAGTATTTT.

The table lists this clonotype with a few counts. J is TRBJ1-4 and V is TRBV6-5; tentatively, D is TRBD1 (6 bases). The V gene's germline CDR1 is MNHEY and CDR2 SVGAGI. The CDR3 length is 13 residues. V was cut by 6 bases and J by 7 bases, with 12 bases left in between. CDR3 residues: CASRRQASEKLFF. In nucleotides, the CDR3 is TGTGCCAGCAGGAGACAGGCCTCTGAAAAACTGTTTTTT.